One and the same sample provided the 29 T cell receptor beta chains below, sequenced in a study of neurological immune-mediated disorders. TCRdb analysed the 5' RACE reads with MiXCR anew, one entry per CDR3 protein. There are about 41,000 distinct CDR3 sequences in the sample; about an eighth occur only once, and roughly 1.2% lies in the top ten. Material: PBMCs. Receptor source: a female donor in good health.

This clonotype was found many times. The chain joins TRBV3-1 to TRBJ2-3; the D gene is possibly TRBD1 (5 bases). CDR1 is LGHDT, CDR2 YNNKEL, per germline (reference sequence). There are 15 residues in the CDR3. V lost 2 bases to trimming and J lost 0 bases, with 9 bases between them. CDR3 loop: CASSQRGISTDTQYF. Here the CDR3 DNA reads TGTGCCAGCAGCCAAAGGGGAATTAGCACAGATACGCAGTATTTT.

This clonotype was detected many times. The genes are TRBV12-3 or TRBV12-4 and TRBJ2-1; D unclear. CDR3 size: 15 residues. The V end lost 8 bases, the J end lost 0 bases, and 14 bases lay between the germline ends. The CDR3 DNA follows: TGTGCCAGCGGCGAGACCGGTGACTCCTACAATGAGCAGTTCTTC. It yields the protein CASGETGDSYNEQFF.

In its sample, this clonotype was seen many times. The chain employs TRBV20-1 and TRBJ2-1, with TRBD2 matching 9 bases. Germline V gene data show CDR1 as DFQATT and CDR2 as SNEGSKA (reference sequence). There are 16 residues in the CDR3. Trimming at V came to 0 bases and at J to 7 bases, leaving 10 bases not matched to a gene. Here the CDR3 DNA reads TGCAGTGCTAGAGATAGAGGGACTAGCAGGGGGAATGAGCAGTTCTTC. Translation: CSARDRGTSRGNEQFF.

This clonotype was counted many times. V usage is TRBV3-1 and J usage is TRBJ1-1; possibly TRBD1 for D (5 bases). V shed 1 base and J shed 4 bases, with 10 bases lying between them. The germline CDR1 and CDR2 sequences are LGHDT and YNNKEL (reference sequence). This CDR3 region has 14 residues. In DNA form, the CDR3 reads TGTGCCAGCAGCCAAGGATGGCAGGGCACTGAAGCTTTCTTT. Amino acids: CASSQGWQGTEAFF.

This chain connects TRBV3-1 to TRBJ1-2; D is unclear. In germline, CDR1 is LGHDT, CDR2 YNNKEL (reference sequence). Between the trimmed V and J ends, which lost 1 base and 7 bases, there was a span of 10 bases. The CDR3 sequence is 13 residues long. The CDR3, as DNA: TGTGCCAGCAGCCAAGGCTCGCTGGGTGGCTACACCTTC. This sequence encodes CASSQGSLGGYTF. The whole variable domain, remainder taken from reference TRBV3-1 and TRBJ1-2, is DTAVSQTPKYLVTQMGNDKSIKCEQNLGHDTMYWYKQDSKKFLKIMFSYNNKELIINETVPNRFSPKSPDKAHLNLHINSLELGDSAVYFCASSQGSLGGYTFGSGTRLTVV.

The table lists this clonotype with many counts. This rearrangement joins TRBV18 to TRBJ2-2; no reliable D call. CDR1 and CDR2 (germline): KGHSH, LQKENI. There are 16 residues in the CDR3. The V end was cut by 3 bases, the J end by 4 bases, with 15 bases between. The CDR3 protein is CASSPSFPELTGELFF. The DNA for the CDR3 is TGTGCCAGCTCACCCTCTTTCCCGGAACTCACCGGGGAGCTGTTTTTT. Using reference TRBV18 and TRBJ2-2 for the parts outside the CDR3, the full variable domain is NAGVMQNPRHLVRRRGQEARLRCSPMKGHSHVYWYRQLPEEGLKFMVYLQKENIIDESGMPKERFSAEFPKEGPSILRIQQVVRGDSAAYFCASSPSFPELTGELFFGEGSRLTVL.

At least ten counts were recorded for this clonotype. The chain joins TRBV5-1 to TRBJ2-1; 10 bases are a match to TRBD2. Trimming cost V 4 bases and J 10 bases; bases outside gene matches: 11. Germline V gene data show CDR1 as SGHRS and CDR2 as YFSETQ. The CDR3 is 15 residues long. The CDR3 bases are TGCGCCAGCAGCCCAAGACGGACTAGCGGAGGGGAGCAGTTCTTC. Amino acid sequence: CASSPRRTSGGEQFF.

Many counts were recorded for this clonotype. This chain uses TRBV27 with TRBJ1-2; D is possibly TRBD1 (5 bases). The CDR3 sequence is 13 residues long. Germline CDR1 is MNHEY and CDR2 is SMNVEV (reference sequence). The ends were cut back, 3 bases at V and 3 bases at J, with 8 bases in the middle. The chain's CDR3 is CASSFDSHYGYTF. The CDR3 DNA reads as TGTGCCAGCAGTTTCGACAGCCACTATGGCTACACCTTC.

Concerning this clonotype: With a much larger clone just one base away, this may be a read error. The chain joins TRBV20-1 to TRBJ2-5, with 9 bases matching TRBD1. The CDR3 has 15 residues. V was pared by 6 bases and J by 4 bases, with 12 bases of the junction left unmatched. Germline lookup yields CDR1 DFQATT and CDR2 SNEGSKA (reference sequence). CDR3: CSADPIQGAGETQYF. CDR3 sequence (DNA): TGCAGTGCCGACCCCATACAGGGGGCGGGAGAGACCCAGTACTTC.

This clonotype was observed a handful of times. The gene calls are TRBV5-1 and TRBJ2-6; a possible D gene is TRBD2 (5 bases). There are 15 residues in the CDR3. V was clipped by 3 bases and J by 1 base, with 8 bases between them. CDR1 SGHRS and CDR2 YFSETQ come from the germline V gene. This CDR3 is CASSSEGSGANVLTF. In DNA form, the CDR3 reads TGCGCCAGCAGCTCAGAGGGTTCTGGGGCCAACGTCCTGACTTTC.

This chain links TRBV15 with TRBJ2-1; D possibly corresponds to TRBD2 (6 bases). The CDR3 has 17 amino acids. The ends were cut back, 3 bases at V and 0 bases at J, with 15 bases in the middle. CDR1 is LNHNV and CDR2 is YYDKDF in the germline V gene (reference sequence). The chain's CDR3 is CATSSARGSISYNEQFF. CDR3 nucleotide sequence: TGTGCCACCAGCAGTGCGCGGGGTTCGATCTCCTACAATGAGCAGTTCTTC.

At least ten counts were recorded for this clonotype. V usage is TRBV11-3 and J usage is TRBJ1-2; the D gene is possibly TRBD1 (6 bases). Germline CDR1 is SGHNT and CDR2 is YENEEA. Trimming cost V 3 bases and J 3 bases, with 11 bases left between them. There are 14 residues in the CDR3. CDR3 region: CASSFGQGYYGYTF. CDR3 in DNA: TGTGCCAGCAGCTTCGGTCAGGGGTACTATGGCTACACCTTC.

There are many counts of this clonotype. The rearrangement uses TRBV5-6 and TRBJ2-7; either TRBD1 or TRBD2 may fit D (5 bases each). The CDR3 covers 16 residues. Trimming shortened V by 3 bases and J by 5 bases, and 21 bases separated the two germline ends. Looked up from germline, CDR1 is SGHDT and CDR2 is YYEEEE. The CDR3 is CASSSYLEGLRNEQYF. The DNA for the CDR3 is TGTGCCAGCAGCTCATACCTTGAGGGGCTTAGGAACGAGCAGTACTTC.

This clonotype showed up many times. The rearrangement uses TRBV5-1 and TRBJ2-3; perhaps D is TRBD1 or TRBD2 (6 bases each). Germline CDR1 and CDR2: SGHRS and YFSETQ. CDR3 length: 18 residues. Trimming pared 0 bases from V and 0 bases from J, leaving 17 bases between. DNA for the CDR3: TGCGCCAGCAGCTTGGGGCTAATGGGGGGCACTAGCACAGATACGCAGTATTTT. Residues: CASSLGLMGGTSTDTQYF.

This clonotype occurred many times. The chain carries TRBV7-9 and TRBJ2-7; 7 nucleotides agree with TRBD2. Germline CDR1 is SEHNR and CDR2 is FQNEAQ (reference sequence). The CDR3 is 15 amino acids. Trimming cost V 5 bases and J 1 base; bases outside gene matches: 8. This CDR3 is CASSLSGIGSYEQYF. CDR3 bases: TGTGCCAGCAGCCTAAGCGGGATAGGGTCCTACGAGCAGTACTTC.

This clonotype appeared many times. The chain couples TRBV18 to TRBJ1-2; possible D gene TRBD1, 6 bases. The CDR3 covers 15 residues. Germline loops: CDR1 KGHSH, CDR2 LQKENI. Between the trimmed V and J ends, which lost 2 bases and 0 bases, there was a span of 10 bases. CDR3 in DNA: TGTGCCAGCTCACCAGAGTCAGGGGCTAACTATGGCTACACCTTC. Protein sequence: CASSPESGANYGYTF.

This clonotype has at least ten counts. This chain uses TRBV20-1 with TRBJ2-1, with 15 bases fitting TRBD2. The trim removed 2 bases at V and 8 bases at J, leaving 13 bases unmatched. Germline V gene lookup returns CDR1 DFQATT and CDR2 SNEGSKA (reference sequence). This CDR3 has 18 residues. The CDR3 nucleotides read TGCAGTGCTAGATTGCCCGGGACTAGCGGGGGGCCCAACGATGAGCAGTTCTTC. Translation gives CSARLPGTSGGPNDEQFF.

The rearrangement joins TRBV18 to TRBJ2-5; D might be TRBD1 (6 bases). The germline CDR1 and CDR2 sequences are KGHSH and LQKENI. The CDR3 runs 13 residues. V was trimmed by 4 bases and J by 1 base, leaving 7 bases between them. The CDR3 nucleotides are TGTGCCAGCTCACGGGGGCTCCAAGAGACCCAGTACTTC. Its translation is CASSRGLQETQYF.

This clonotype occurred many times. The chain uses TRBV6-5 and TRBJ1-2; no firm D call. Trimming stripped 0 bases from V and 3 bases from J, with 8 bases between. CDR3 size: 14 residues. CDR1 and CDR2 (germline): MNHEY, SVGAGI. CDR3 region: CASSYSRVDYGYTF. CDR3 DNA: TGTGCCAGCAGTTACTCGCGGGTTGACTATGGCTACACCTTC.

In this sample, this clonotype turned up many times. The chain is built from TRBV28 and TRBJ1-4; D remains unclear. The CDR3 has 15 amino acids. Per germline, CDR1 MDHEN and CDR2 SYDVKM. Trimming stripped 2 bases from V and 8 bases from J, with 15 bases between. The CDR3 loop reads CASSLDAEGSEKLFF. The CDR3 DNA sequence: TGTGCCAGCAGTTTAGATGCAGAAGGATCGGAAAAACTGTTTTTT.

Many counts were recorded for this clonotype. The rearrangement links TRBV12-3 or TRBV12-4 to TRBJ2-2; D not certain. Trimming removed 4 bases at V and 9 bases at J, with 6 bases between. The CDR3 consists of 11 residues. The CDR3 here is CASSWTRELFF. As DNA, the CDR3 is TGTGCCAGCAGTTGGACCAGGGAGCTGTTTTTT.

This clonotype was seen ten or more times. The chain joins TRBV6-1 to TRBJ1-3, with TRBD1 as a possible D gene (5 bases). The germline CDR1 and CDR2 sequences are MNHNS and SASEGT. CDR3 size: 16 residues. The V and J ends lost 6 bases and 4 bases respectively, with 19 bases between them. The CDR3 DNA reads TGTGCCAGCAGGGGGGTAGGGGCCCTCCCGGGAAACACCATATATTTT. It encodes CASRGVGALPGNTIYF.

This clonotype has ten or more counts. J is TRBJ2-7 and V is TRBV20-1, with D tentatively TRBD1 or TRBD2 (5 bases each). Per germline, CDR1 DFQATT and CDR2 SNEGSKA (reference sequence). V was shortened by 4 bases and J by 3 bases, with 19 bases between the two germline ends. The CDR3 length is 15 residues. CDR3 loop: CSANPGASNDYEQYF. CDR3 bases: TGCAGTGCTAATCCCGGGGCCAGTAATGACTACGAGCAGTACTTC.

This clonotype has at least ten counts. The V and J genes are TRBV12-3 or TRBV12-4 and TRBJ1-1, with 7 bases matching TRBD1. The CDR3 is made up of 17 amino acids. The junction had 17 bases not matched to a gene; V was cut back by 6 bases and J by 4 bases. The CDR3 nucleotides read TGTGCCAGCAGCCAGACCCGAGGGGGCAGGAGATTCACTGAAGCTTTCTTT. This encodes CASSQTRGGRRFTEAFF.

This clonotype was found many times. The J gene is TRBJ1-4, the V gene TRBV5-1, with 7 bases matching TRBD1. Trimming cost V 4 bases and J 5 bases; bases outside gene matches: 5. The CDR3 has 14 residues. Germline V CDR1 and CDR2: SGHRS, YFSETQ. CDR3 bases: TGCGCCAGCAGCAACAGGGGATCCAATGAAAAACTGTTTTTT. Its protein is CASSNRGSNEKLFF.

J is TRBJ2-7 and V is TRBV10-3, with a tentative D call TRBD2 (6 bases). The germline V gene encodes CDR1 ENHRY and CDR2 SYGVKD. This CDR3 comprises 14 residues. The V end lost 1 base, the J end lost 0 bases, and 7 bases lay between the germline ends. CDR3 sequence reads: CAISEYGGSYEQYF. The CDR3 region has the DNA TGTGCCATCAGTGAGTACGGGGGCTCCTACGAGCAGTACTTC.

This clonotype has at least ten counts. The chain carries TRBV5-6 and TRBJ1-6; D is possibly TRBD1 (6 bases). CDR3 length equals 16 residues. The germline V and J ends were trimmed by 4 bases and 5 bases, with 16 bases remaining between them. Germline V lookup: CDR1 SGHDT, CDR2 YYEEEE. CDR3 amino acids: CASSLGGRIDNSPLHF. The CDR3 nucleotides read TGTGCCAGCAGCCTGGGGGGCAGAATAGATAATTCACCCCTCCACTTT.

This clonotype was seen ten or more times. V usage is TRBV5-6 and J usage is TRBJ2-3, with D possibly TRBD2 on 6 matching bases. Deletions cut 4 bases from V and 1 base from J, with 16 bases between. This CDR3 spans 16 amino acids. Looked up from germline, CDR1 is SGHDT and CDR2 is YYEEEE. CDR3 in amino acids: CASSLRGRGRTDTQYF. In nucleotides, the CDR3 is TGTGCCAGCAGCCTGAGAGGGCGGGGACGCACAGATACGCAGTATTTT.

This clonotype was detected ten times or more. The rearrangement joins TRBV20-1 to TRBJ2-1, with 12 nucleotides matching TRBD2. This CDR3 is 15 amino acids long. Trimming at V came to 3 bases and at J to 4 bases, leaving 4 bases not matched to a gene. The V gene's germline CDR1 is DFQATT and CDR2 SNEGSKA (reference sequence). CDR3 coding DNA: TGCAGTGCTAGCGGACTAGCGGGGCCTTACAATGAGCAGTTCTTC. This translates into CSASGLAGPYNEQFF.